The sequence of this TCR beta chain was determined in a study of radiotherapy plus CTLA-4 blockade in lung cancer. Study-level background: About a sixth of enrolled patients responded objectively, and around 30% had disease control. General study findings and limits: In blood, after radiotherapy plus ipilimumab, tumor-derived TCR clones expanded.

Comments on this clone: The antigen is not known.

Assay used: immunoSEQ multiplex PCR; TCRdb lists only in-frame clones, some missing. The sample lists about 68,000 clones; 65% to 80% were seen once. The CDR3 runs to 12 residues. In germline, CDR1 is MNHEY, CDR2 SVGAGI. V lost 2 bases, J lost 6 bases, and 4 bases lay in between. Sequenced material: peripheral blood, taken from a patient treated with radiotherapy plus ipilimumab. The J gene is TRBJ2-2, the V gene TRBV6-5; D is uncertain. This TCR was recovered from a human donor with non-small cell lung cancer who had a complete response to radiotherapy plus ipilimumab. The CDR3 nucleotides read TGTGCCAGCAGTTACGCTGCCGGGGAGCTGTTTTTT. Amino acid sequence: CASSYAAGELFF.